This T cell receptor beta chain emerged from a study of OX40 agonist ivuxolimab in advanced cancers. The overall study: Two patients with cutaneous melanoma and one with hepatocellular carcinoma, three in total, showed partial responses. General observations from the study: In general, CD8+ T cells held more expanded clones than CD4+ did, on average.

TCRdb's table, derived via immunoSEQ multiplex PCR, lists solely in-frame clones and lacks some. Of roughly 110,000 clones listed, 85% to 95% are singletons. A remark on this clone: Its antigen is not identified.

CDR1 and CDR2 (germline): MDHEN, SYDVKM. V was cut by 3 bases and J by 7 bases, with 13 bases left in between. This CDR3 is built from 14 residues. The sequenced sample was CD4+ or CD8+ T cells sorted from blood, obtained in a trial of the OX40 agonist ivuxolimab. The sequence was obtained from an adult with an advanced solid tumor such as melanoma, head and neck, liver or kidney cancer. V is TRBV28 and J is TRBJ1-5; unclear D gene. For the CDR3, the DNA is TGTGCCAGCAGTTTGGACGGAGCAAGGCAGCCCCAGCATTTT. As protein: CASSLDGARQPQHF.